The 2 T cell receptor beta chains reported below all come from one sample, sequenced in a study of neurological immune-mediated disorders (dated by TCRdb to the late 2010s). Library preparation was by 5' RACE. Data came from an Illumina HiSeq 2500. TCRdb applied fastp at Q25 and MiXCR to the public reads, then kept only in-frame beta chains. Identical CDR3 proteins give one entry, which carries the most common genes and DNA. This sample is represented by roughly 28,000 distinct CDR3 sequences; 12% of them were singletons. Almost 8% of the sample rests with the top ten. Sample: PBMCs. Source of these receptors: a man in his 60s in good health.

As for this clonotype: This sequence may be a read error, since a much larger clone differs from it by one base. The chain recombines TRBV20-1 with TRBJ2-5; no clear D. The CDR3 is made up of 13 amino acids. Germline V gene sequence: CDR1 DFQATT, CDR2 SNEGSKA (reference sequence). In DNA form, the CDR3 reads TGCGGTGCTAGTAATCCAGTCCAAGAGACCCAGTACTTC. It is translated as CGASNPVQETQYF.

At least ten counts were recorded for this clonotype. The gene calls are TRBV10-3 and TRBJ1-1, with 8 positions matching TRBD1. This CDR3 has 14 residues. In germline, CDR1 is ENHRY, CDR2 SYGVKD. V gave up 11 bases and J gave up 0 bases; unmatched junction bases: 8. The CDR3 is CASHRTGLNTEAFF. The DNA for the CDR3 is TGTGCCTCCCATAGGACAGGGTTGAACACTGAAGCTTTCTTT.